Following are 18 T cell receptor beta chains from one sample sequenced in a study of shared clonotypes between healthy human individuals. Assay: immunoSEQ multiplex PCR; the TCRdb copy retains only in-frame clones and omits some. The table lists roughly 2 million clones, around 95% of them singletons. The sequencing input was naive CD4+ T cells sorted from blood. Described subset: CD45RA+ positively selected. These receptors were obtained from a man aged 18 to 29 in good health.

The chain uses TRBV2 and TRBJ1-5, with D unclear. The CDR3 length is 13 residues. Germline CDR1 reads SNHLY; CDR2 reads FYNNEI. Trimming shortened V by 7 bases and J by 3 bases, and 10 bases separated the two germline ends. DNA of the CDR3: TGTGCCAGCAATCCGGGGATCAATCAGCCCCAGCATTTT. It translates to CASNPGINQPQHF.

In regard to this clone: This same CDR3 is encoded by further DNA sequences in the sample. The chain is built from TRBV5-1 and TRBJ2-1; D may be TRBD2 (6 bases). Germline V gives CDR1 SGHRS, CDR2 YFSETQ. The CDR3 consists of 13 residues. The germline V and J ends were trimmed by 0 bases and 5 bases, with 6 bases remaining between them. The CDR3 DNA is TGCGCCAGCAGCTTGGGGACTAACAATGAGCAGTTCTTC. It is translated as CASSLGTNNEQFF.

This clone has just one count. The chain uses TRBV7-2 and TRBJ2-1; D gene unclear. This CDR3 contains 13 residues. Germline V gene sequence: CDR1 SGHTA, CDR2 FQGNSA. The V and J ends lost 3 bases and 4 bases respectively, with 7 bases between them. The CDR3 DNA is TGTGCCAGCAGCTTCGGCATGTACAATGAGCAGTTCTTC. Protein sequence: CASSFGMYNEQFF.

As concerns this clone: The sample contains more than one DNA sequence encoding this CDR3. The chain has TRBV5-4 and TRBJ2-1; 7 positions match TRBD2. Germline loops: CDR1 SGHNT, CDR2 YYREEE (reference sequence). Germline trimming cut 0 bases from V and 4 bases from J; bases unmatched to any gene: 4. CDR3 length equals 15 residues. CDR3 in DNA: TGTGCCAGCAGCTTGGTTGGGGGAGGGTACAATGAGCAGTTCTTC. Residues: CASSLVGGGYNEQFF.

In this sample, this clone turned up once. The rearrangement joins TRBV27 to TRBJ2-7, with D perhaps TRBD1 or TRBD2 (5 bases each). The V gene's germline CDR1 is MNHEY and CDR2 SMNVEV (reference sequence). The CDR3 is made up of 15 amino acids. The V end was cut by 5 bases, the J end by 2 bases, with 16 bases between. The CDR3 nucleotides are TGTGCCAGCAGTGGAACGGGGCCTACCCCCTACGAGCAGTACTTC. Its translation: CASSGTGPTPYEQYF.

V and J are TRBV7-2 and TRBJ2-3; D perhaps matches TRBD2 (5 bases). CDR1 is SGHTA, CDR2 FQGNSA, per germline. The V and J ends lost 6 bases and 0 bases respectively, with 16 bases between them. This CDR3 comprises 16 residues. The CDR3 protein is CASSPRVGSSTDTQYF. The CDR3 DNA is TGTGCCAGCAGTCCGAGAGTTGGGAGTAGCACAGATACGCAGTATTTT.

The rearrangement uses TRBV7-2 and TRBJ1-1; D gene uncertain. Looked up from germline, CDR1 is SGHTA and CDR2 is FQGNSA. V was clipped by 6 bases and J by 5 bases, with 19 bases between them. The CDR3 loop spans 15 amino acids. CDR3 residues: CASRLTLSKGTEAFF. In nucleotides, the CDR3 is TGTGCCAGCAGACTTACCCTCAGTAAAGGGACTGAAGCTTTCTTT.

Here the CDR3 reads CASSPGQGRTGELFF. The DNA for the CDR3 is TGTGCCAGCAGCCCTGGACAGGGGCGCACCGGGGAGCTGTTTTTT. The J gene is TRBJ2-2, the V gene TRBV7-2; 9 positions agree with TRBD1. There are 15 residues in the CDR3. V shed 5 bases and J 4 bases; nucleotides not matched to a gene: 5. Germline V gene lookup returns CDR1 SGHTA and CDR2 FQGNSA.

V and J are TRBV10-1 and TRBJ2-3, with 9 bases that match TRBD2. V lost 0 bases to trimming and J lost 4 bases; unmatched junction nucleotides: 17. The CDR3 is 20 amino acids. The germline V gene encodes CDR1 WNHNN and CDR2 SYGVQD (reference sequence). The CDR3 sequence: CASSESVAGVSVGIPDTQYF. CDR3 DNA: TGCGCCAGCAGTGAGTCGGTAGCGGGAGTTTCGGTTGGTATCCCAGATACGCAGTATTTT.

Turning to this clone: Additional DNA sequences in this sample encode the identical CDR3. The rearrangement joins TRBV7-2 to TRBJ2-7; the D is unclear. Germline CDR1 reads SGHTA; CDR2 reads FQGNSA. The V gene lost 1 base and the J gene lost 3 bases, with 10 bases spanning the gap. This CDR3 region has 14 residues. This chain's CDR3 is CASSLVRGSYEQYF. CDR3 sequence (DNA): TGTGCCAGCAGCTTAGTCCGCGGCAGCTACGAGCAGTACTTC.

The chain uses TRBV25-1 and TRBJ2-1; 7 nucleotides align to TRBD1. Germline CDR1 reads MGHDK; CDR2 reads SYGVNS. Unmatched junction bases numbered 3, after V lost 7 bases and J lost 3 bases. The CDR3 has 13 amino acids. CDR3 region: CASIGDSYNEQFF. In nucleotides, the CDR3 is TGTGCCAGCATCGGGGACAGCTACAATGAGCAGTTCTTC.

This clone was observed a handful of times. The DNA of the CDR3 is TGTGCCTGGAGTAGTCAGGGGAGCGGCTACACCTTC. Protein product: CAWSSQGSGYTF. V usage is TRBV30 and J usage is TRBJ1-2; D is perhaps TRBD1 (6 bases). The CDR3 length is 12 residues. CDR1 GTSNPN and CDR2 SVGIG come from the germline V gene (reference sequence). V shed 2 bases and J shed 8 bases, with 12 bases lying between them.

The rearrangement joins TRBV28 to TRBJ1-5; D is undetermined. The germline V and J ends were trimmed by 4 bases and 5 bases, with 18 bases remaining between them. From germline, CDR1 is MDHEN and CDR2 SYDVKM. This CDR3 comprises 16 residues. The CDR3 here is CASSSTHPKGYQPQHF. In DNA, the CDR3 is TGTGCCAGCAGTTCCACACACCCCAAGGGCTATCAGCCCCAGCATTTT.

V is TRBV7-2 and J is TRBJ1-2; 7 bases map to TRBD1. Trimming cost V 5 bases and J 4 bases; bases outside gene matches: 10. Looked up from germline, CDR1 is SGHTA and CDR2 is FQGNSA. The CDR3 is 15 residues long. CDR3 amino acids: CASSPEQGTAYGYTF. CDR3 DNA: TGTGCCAGCAGCCCCGAACAGGGGACAGCCTATGGCTACACCTTC.

Of note for this clone: The same CDR3 arises from other DNA sequences in this sample as well. The V gene is TRBV5-1, the J gene TRBJ1-3, with D uncertain. V lost 4 bases, J lost 2 bases, and 10 bases lay in between. This CDR3 is 14 amino acids long. Germline loops: CDR1 SGHRS, CDR2 YFSETQ. CDR3 DNA sequence: TGCGCCAGCAGCCTCGACAATGCTGGAAACACCATATATTTT. Amino acids: CASSLDNAGNTIYF.

Worth noting for this clone: Other nucleotide sequences from this sample produce the same CDR3. The CDR3 coding sequence is TGTGCCAGCTCGACAGAGATGAACACTGAAGCTTTCTTT. Residues: CASSTEMNTEAFF. The genes are TRBV18 and TRBJ1-1, with D perhaps TRBD1 (5 bases). Germline CDR1 is KGHSH and CDR2 is LQKENI. V was pared by 6 bases and J by 0 bases, with 8 bases between. The CDR3 has 13 residues.

This chain uses TRBV6-8 with TRBJ1-2; perhaps TRBD1 as D (6 bases). Deletions cut 2 bases from V and 4 bases from J, with 11 bases between. Germline CDR1 is MNHGY and CDR2 is SAAAGT. This CDR3 contains 14 residues. CDR3 bases: TGTGCCAGCAGTTACGACAGGAGGGTCTATGGCTACACCTTC. Translating gives CASSYDRRVYGYTF.

The chain combines TRBV30 with TRBJ2-7; no firm D call. Germline CDR1 and CDR2: GTSNPN and SVGIG (reference sequence). CDR3 size: 14 residues. Between the trimmed V and J ends, which lost 3 bases and 6 bases, there was a span of 18 bases. The CDR3, as DNA: TGTGCCTGGAGCCCCGGCAGGCGGCACGTCGAGCAGTACTTC. Its translation: CAWSPGRRHVEQYF. Drawing the rest from reference TRBV30 and TRBJ2-7, the complete variable domain is SQTIHQWPATLVQPVGSPLSLECTVEGTSNPNLYWYRQAAGRGLQLLFYSVGIGQISSEVPQNLSASRPQDRQFILSSKKLLLSDSGFYLCAWSPGRRHVEQYFGPGTRLTVT.